This is a list of T cell receptor beta chains from one sample in a study of control samples from healthy donors and cancer patients. Sequenced by immunoSEQ multiplex PCR; TCRdb stores in-frame clones only, minus some. The data show about 12,000 clones, with roughly 90% seen just once and approximately 2.8% held by the top ten. Sequences were obtained from formalin-fixed, paraffin-embedded tissue. These receptors were taken from a male donor with melanoma. Each CDR3 is given with its conserved first and last residue. D genes are given only for firm matches. Size tells how often a clone was seen (once, few, many) or the class of an expanded clone, and some rows leave it out.

clone_size: NA
d_call: NA
j_call: TRBJ1-4
v_call: TRBV15
cdr3_aa: CATSSSRPKGRLSEKLFF
cdr3_nt: TGTGCCACCAGCAGCTCCCGACCGAAAGGGCGGTTAAGCGAAAAACTGTTTTTT

clone_size: NA
d_call: NA
j_call: TRBJ2-3
v_call: TRBV7-3
cdr3_aa: CASSLRGREGPTDTQYF
cdr3_nt: TGTGCCAGCAGCTTAAGGGGCAGGGAAGGTCCCACAGATACGCAGTATTTT

clone_size: NA
d_call: NA
j_call: TRBJ2-2
v_call: TRBV10-1
cdr3_aa: CASSESVNTGELFF
cdr3_nt: TGCGCCAGCAGTGAGTCCGTAAACACCGGGGAGCTGTTTTTT

clone_size: NA
d_call: TRBD1
j_call: TRBJ1-1
v_call: TRBV7-3
cdr3_aa: CASSLRSGTGNEAFF
cdr3_nt: TGTGCCAGCAGCTTAAGGTCCGGGACAGGGAATGAAGCTTTCTTT

clone_size: NA
d_call: TRBD1
j_call: TRBJ2-1
v_call: TRBV5-6
cdr3_aa: CASSPSTGRYNEQFF
cdr3_nt: TGTGCCAGCAGTCCCTCGACAGGGCGGTACAATGAGCAGTTCTTC

clone_size: few
d_call: NA
j_call: TRBJ2-1
v_call: TRBV4-3
cdr3_aa: CASSQGAGYNEQFF
cdr3_nt: TGCGCCAGCAGCCAAGGGGCGGGCTACAATGAGCAGTTCTTC

clone_size: NA
d_call: NA
j_call: TRBJ2-3
v_call: TRBV9
cdr3_aa: CASSVGGSFTDTQYF
cdr3_nt: TGTGCCAGCAGCGTAGGTGGGAGCTTCACAGATACGCAGTATTTT

clone_size: NA
d_call: NA
j_call: TRBJ2-1
v_call: TRBV4-3
cdr3_aa: CASSQEGGTYNEQFF
cdr3_nt: TGCGCCAGCAGCCAAGAGGGCGGGACCTACAATGAGCAGTTCTTC

clone_size: NA
d_call: TRBD2
j_call: TRBJ2-1
v_call: TRBV7-3
cdr3_aa: CVSSPGTSGRNEQFF
cdr3_nt: TGTGTCAGCAGCCCCGGGACTAGCGGGAGGAATGAGCAGTTCTTC

clone_size: NA
d_call: TRBD1
j_call: TRBJ2-1
v_call: TRBV6-5
cdr3_aa: CASSPWTGGENEQFF
cdr3_nt: TGTGCCAGCAGTCCCTGGACAGGGGGCGAAAATGAGCAGTTCTTC

clone_size: NA
d_call: NA
j_call: TRBJ1-5
v_call: TRBV7-9
cdr3_aa: CASSTDGRQPQHF
cdr3_nt: TGTGCCAGCAGCACAGACGGGCGCCAGCCCCAGCATTTT

clone_size: NA
d_call: TRBD1
j_call: TRBJ2-3
v_call: TRBV3-1/TRBV3-2
cdr3_aa: CASSQVGQGAVTDTQYF
cdr3_nt: TGTGCCAGCAGCCAAGTCGGTCAGGGGGCGGTCACAGATACGCAGTATTTT

clone_size: NA
d_call: TRBD1
j_call: TRBJ1-1
v_call: TRBV4-1
cdr3_aa: CASSQLDRGRRDTEAFF
cdr3_nt: TGCGCCAGCAGCCAACTAGACAGGGGGCGCAGAGACACTGAAGCTTTCTTT

clone_size: NA
d_call: NA
j_call: TRBJ1-5
v_call: TRBV6-6
cdr3_aa: CASRRETSNQPQHF
cdr3_nt: TGTGCCAGCAGGAGGGAGACTAGCAATCAGCCCCAGCATTTT

clone_size: NA
d_call: TRBD1
j_call: TRBJ1-2
v_call: TRBV5-1
cdr3_aa: CASSFGTGAPWGYTF
cdr3_nt: TGCGCCAGCAGCTTTGGGACAGGGGCCCCCTGGGGCTACACCTTC

clone_size: once
d_call: TRBD1
j_call: TRBJ2-5
v_call: TRBV6-5
cdr3_aa: CASSLRTGETQYF
cdr3_nt: TGTGCCAGCAGTCTCCGGACAGGAGAGACCCAGTACTTC

clone_size: NA
d_call: TRBD1
j_call: TRBJ2-6
v_call: TRBV27
cdr3_aa: CASSLVPFGTGRSGANVLTF
cdr3_nt: TGTGCCAGCAGTTTGGTTCCCTTTGGGACAGGCCGCTCTGGGGCCAACGTCCTGACTTTC

clone_size: NA
d_call: TRBD2
j_call: TRBJ2-1
v_call: TRBV6-5
cdr3_aa: CASRAGTSGGQQFF
cdr3_nt: TGTGCCAGCAGGGCTGGGACTAGCGGGGGTCAGCAGTTCTTC

clone_size: NA
d_call: NA
j_call: TRBJ1-3
v_call: TRBV10-3
cdr3_aa: CAISEGRSSSGNTIYF
cdr3_nt: TGTGCCATCAGTGAAGGCAGGTCTAGCTCTGGAAACACCATATATTTT

clone_size: few
d_call: TRBD2
j_call: TRBJ2-1
v_call: TRBV7-9
cdr3_aa: CASSPWTSVVDNEQFF
cdr3_nt: TGTGCCAGCAGCCCCTGGACTAGCGTAGTAGACAATGAGCAGTTCTTC

clone_size: NA
d_call: NA
j_call: TRBJ1-1
v_call: TRBV12-3/TRBV12-4
cdr3_aa: CASSLKQNTEAFF
cdr3_nt: TGTGCCAGCAGTTTGAAACAGAACACTGAAGCTTTCTTT

clone_size: NA
d_call: NA
j_call: TRBJ2-3
v_call: TRBV12-3/TRBV12-4
cdr3_aa: CASGRADTQYF
cdr3_nt: TGTGCCAGCGGGCGGGCGGATACGCAGTATTTT

clone_size: NA
d_call: NA
j_call: TRBJ1-4
v_call: TRBV11-3
cdr3_aa: CASSPKGGALANEKLFF
cdr3_nt: TGTGCCAGCAGCCCCAAGGGTGGGGCTTTGGCTAATGAAAAACTGTTTTTT

clone_size: NA
d_call: NA
j_call: TRBJ2-5
v_call: TRBV25-1
cdr3_aa: CASSDEGLETQYF
cdr3_nt: TGTGCCAGCAGTGATGAAGGGTTAGAGACCCAGTACTTC

clone_size: NA
d_call: NA
j_call: TRBJ1-5
v_call: TRBV6-5
cdr3_aa: CASNLGGAGNQPQHF
cdr3_nt: TGTGCCAGCAATCTGGGGGGCGCGGGCAATCAGCCCCAGCATTTT